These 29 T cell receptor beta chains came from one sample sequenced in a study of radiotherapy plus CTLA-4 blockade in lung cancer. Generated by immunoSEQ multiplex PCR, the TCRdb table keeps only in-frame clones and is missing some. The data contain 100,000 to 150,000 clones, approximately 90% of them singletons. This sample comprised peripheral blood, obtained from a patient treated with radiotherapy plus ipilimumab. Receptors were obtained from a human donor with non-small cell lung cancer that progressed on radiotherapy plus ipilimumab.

In nucleotides, the CDR3 is TGTGCCAGCAGCTTGGGGACAGGGGGCGCGTACGAGCAGTACTTC. Amino acid sequence: CASSLGTGGAYEQYF. The chain recombines TRBV7-6 with TRBJ2-7, with TRBD1 matching 12 bases. Trimming at V came to 3 bases and at J to 4 bases, leaving 4 bases not matched to a gene. This CDR3 has 15 amino acids. Germline CDR1 reads SGHVS; CDR2 reads FNYEAQ.

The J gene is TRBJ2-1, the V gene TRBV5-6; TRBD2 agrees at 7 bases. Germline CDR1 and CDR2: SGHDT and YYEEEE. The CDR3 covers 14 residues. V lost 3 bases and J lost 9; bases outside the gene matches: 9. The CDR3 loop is CASSSVGGTGEQFF. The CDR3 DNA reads TGTGCCAGCAGCTCAGTGGGGGGGACGGGTGAGCAGTTCTTC.

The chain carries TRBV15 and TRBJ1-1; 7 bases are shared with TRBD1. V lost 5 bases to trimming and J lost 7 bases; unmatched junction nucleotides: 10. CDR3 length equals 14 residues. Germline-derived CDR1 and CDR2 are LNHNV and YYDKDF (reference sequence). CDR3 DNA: TGTGCCACCAGCGTCGAAACCGGGACAGATGAAGCTTTCTTT. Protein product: CATSVETGTDEAFF.

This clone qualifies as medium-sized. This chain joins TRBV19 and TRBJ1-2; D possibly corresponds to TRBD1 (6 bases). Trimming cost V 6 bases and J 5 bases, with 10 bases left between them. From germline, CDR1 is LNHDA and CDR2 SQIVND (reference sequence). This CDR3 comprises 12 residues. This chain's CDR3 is CASRHQGYGYTF. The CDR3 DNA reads TGTGCCAGTAGGCATCAGGGGTATGGCTACACCTTC.

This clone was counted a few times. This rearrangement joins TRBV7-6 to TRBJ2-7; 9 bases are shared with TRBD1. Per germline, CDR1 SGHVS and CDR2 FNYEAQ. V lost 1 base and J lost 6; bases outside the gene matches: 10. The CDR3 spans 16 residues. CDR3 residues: CASSLELPGQGLEQYF. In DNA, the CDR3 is TGTGCCAGCAGCTTAGAGCTCCCGGGACAGGGTCTCGAGCAGTACTTC. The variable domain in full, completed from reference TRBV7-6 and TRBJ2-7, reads GAGVSQSPRYKVTKRGQDVALRCDPISGHVSLYWYRQALGQGPEFLTYFNYEAQQDKSGLPNDRFSAERPEGSISTLTIQRTEQRDSAMYRCASSLELPGQGLEQYFGPGTRLTVT.

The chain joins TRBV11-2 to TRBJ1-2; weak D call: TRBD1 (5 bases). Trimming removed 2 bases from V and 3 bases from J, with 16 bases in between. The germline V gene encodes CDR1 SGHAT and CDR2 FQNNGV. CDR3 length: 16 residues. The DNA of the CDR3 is TGTGCCAGCAGCTTATTCCAACGGCAGGGTGACTATGGCTACACCTTC. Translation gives CASSLFQRQGDYGYTF.

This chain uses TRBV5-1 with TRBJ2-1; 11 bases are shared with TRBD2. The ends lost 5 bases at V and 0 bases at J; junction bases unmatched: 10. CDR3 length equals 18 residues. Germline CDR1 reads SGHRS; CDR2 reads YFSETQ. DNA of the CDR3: TGCGCCAGCAGACCCCCACGACTAGCGGGGAGCTCCTACAATGAGCAGTTCTTC. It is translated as CASRPPRLAGSSYNEQFF.

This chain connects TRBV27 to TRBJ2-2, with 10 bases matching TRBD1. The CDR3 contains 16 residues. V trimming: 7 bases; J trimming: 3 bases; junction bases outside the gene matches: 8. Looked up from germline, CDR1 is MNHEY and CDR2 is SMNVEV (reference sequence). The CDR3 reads CASTYTGTGDTGELFF. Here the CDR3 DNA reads TGTGCCAGCACCTACACCGGGACAGGGGACACCGGGGAGCTGTTTTTT.

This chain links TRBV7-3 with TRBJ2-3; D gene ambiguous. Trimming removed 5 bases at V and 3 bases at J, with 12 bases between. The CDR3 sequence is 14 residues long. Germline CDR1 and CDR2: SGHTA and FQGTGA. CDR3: CASSRHSSTDTQYF. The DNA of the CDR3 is TGTGCCAGCAGCAGACACAGCTCGACAGATACGCAGTATTTT.

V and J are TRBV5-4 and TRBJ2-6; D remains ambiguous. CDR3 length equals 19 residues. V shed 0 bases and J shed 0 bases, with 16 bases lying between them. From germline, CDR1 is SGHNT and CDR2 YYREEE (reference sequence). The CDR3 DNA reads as TGTGCCAGCAGCTTGGAATTAGTGCTCCCGATCTCTGGGGCCAACGTCCTGACTTTC. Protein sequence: CASSLELVLPISGANVLTF.

DNA for the CDR3: TGTGCCACCAGCAGAGTTCTCTCTAGCGGGACCACCAATGAGCAGTTCTTC. Translation: CATSRVLSSGTTNEQFF. The V and J genes are TRBV15 and TRBJ2-1; TRBD2 agrees at 9 bases. The length of the CDR3 is 17 residues. Germline V gene data show CDR1 as LNHNV and CDR2 as YYDKDF (reference sequence). V lost 1 base to trimming and J lost 6 bases; unmatched junction nucleotides: 10.

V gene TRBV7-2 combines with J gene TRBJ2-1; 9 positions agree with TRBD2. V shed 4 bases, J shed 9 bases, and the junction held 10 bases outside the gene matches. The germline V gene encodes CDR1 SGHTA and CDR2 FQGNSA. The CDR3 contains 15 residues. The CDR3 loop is CASSSGLAGPGEQFF. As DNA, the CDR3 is TGTGCCAGCAGCTCGGGACTAGCAGGCCCCGGTGAGCAGTTCTTC.

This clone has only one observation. CDR3 amino acids: CASTTAGGVYEQYF. The CDR3 nucleotides read TGTGCCAGTACGACCGCCGGGGGGGTCTACGAGCAGTACTTC. The rearrangement uses TRBV19 and TRBJ2-7, with 8 bases identical to TRBD2. The junction had 8 bases not matched to a gene; V was cut back by 7 bases and J by 3 bases. The CDR3 sequence is 14 residues long. Germline V gives CDR1 LNHDA, CDR2 SQIVND (reference sequence). Variable domain in full (rest from reference TRBV19 and TRBJ2-7): DGGITQSPKYLFRKEGQNVTLSCEQNLNHDAMYWYRQDPGQGLRLIYYSQIVNDFQKGDIAEGYSVSREKKESFPLTVTSAQKNPTAFYLCASTTAGGVYEQYFGPGTRLTVT.

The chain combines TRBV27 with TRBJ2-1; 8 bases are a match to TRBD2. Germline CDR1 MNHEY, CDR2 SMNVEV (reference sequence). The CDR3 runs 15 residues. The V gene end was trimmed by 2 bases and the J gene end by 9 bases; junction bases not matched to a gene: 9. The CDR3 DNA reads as TGTGCCAGCAGTTTAAGGGGCCGGGAGGGTAGTGAGCAGTTCTTC. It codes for CASSLRGREGSEQFF.

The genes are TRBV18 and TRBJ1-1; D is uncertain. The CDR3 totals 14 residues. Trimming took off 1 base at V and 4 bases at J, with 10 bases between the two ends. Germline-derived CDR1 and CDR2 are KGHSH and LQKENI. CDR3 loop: CASSPQDRFTEAFF. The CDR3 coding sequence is TGTGCCAGCTCACCACAGGACCGATTCACTGAAGCTTTCTTT.

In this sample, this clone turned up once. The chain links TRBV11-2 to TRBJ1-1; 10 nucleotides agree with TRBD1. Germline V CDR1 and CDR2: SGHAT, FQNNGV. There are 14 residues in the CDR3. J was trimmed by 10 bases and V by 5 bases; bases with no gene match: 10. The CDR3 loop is CASSASGTGASAFF. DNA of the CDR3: TGTGCCAGCAGCGCCTCAGGGACAGGGGCCTCAGCTTTCTTT.

CDR3 sequence: CASKRESDTGELFF. The DNA for the CDR3 is TGCGCCAGCAAACGGGAGTCGGACACCGGGGAGCTGTTTTTT. The genes are TRBV5-1 and TRBJ2-2; possibly TRBD2 for D (6 bases). Germline V gene sequence: CDR1 SGHRS, CDR2 YFSETQ. This CDR3 contains 14 residues. Trimming took 6 bases from V and 3 from J, leaving 12 bases between them.

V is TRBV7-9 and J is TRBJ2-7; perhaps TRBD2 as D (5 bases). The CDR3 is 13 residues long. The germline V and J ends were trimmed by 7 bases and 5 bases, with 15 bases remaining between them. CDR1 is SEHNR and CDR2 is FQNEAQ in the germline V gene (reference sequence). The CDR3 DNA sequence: TGTGCCAGCACCCCGGGGAGACGGCACGAGCAGTACTTC. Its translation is CASTPGRRHEQYF.

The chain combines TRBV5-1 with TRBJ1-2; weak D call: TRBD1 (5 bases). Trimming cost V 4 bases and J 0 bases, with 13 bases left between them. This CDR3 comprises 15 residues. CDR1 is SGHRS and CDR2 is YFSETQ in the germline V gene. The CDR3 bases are TGCGCCAGCAGCCCACAGGCCTCATCTAACTATGGCTACACCTTC. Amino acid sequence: CASSPQASSNYGYTF.

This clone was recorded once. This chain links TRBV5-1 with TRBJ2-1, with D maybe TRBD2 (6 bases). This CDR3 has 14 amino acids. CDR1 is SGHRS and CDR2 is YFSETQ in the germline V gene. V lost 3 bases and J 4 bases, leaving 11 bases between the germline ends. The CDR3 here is CASSSGGTYNEQFF. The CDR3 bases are TGCGCCAGCAGCTCCGGCGGGACTTACAATGAGCAGTTCTTC.

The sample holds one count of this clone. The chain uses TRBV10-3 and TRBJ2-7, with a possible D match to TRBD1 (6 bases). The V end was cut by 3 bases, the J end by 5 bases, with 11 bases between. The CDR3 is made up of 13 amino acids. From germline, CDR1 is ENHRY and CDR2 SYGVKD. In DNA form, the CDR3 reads TGTGCCATCAGTGATTTGGACAGTAACGAGCAGTACTTC. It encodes CAISDLDSNEQYF.

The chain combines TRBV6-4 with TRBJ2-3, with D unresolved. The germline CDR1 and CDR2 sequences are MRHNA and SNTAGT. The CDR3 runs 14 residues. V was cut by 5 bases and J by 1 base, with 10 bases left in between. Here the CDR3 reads CASSIGPGTDTQYF. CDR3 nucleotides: TGTGCCAGCAGTATCGGACCCGGCACAGATACGCAGTATTTT.

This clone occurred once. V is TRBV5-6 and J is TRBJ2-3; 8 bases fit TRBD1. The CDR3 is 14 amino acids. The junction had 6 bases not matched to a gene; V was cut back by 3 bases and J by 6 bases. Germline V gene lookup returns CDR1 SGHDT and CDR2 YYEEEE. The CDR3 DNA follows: TGTGCCAGCAGCTCCGGGACAGGTTTGGATACGCAGTATTTT. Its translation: CASSSGTGLDTQYF.

The CDR3 coding sequence is TGCGCCAGCAGCCGTGAGGGCACACTAGCGGGAGGAGAGACCCAGTACTTC. The encoded protein is CASSREGTLAGGETQYF. The chain couples TRBV4-1 to TRBJ2-5; 12 positions match TRBD2. V lost 4 bases, J lost 4 bases, and 10 bases stayed unmatched. Germline V gene lookup returns CDR1 MGHRA and CDR2 YSYEKL. The CDR3 has 17 residues.

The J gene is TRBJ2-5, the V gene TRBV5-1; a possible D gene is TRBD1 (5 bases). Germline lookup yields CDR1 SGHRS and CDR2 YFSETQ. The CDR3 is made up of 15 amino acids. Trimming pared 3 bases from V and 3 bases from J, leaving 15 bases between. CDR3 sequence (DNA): TGCGCCAGCAGCTCCGGCCTGCTAGGGGAAGAGACCCAGTACTTC. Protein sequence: CASSSGLLGEETQYF.

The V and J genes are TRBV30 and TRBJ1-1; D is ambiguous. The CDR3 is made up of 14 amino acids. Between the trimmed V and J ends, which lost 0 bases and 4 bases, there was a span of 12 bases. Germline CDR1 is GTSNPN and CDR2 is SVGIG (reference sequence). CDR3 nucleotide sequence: TGTGCCTGGAGTGTAAAGGTCCGGAGCACTGAAGCTTTCTTT. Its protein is CAWSVKVRSTEAFF.

CDR3 in amino acids: CASSARRDRGRHEQFF. The CDR3 region has the DNA TGTGCCAGTAGTGCGCGCCGGGACAGGGGGAGGCATGAGCAGTTCTTC. The chain uses TRBV19 and TRBJ2-1; the match to TRBD1 covers 11 bases. There are 16 residues in the CDR3. V gave up 5 bases and J gave up 8 bases; unmatched junction bases: 11. Germline-derived CDR1 and CDR2 are LNHDA and SQIVND (reference sequence).

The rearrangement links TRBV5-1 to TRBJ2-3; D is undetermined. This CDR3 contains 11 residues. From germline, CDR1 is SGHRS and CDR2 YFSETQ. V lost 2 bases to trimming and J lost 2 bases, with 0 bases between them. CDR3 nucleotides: TGCGCCAGCAGCTTCACAGATACGCAGTATTTT. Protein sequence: CASSFTDTQYF.

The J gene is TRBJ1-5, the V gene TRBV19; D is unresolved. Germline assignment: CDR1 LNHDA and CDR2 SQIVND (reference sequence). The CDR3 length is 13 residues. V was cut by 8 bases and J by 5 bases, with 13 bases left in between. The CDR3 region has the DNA TGTGCCAGTGGGTCCGTAGGCGATCAGCCCCAGCATTTT. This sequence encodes CASGSVGDQPQHF.